This entry lists 16 T cell receptor beta chains sequenced from one sample in a study of regulatory T cells in long-lasting Graves disease. As for time point: newly diagnosed GD, antithyroid drugs for less than 3 months. After RNA was extracted from PBMCs, the TCR library was made from it. iRepertoire HTBI primers and Arm-PCR of CDR3 regions built TCR beta libraries. TCRdb passed the multiplex PCR reads through MiXCR, listing each CDR3 protein once. The sample carries hundreds of thousands of distinct CDR3 sequences, 15% to 20% recorded once. These data were also filed under a second study, of T cells in Graves' hyperthyroidism and ophthalmopathy.

Material: peripheral blood mononuclear cells (PBMCs), obtained at new diagnosis, from a patient treated with antithyroid drugs. These receptors came from a man younger than 30 with Graves disease.

This clonotype was observed a handful of times. J is TRBJ2-7 and V is TRBV4-1; 11 bases are shared with TRBD2. V lost 6 bases to trimming and J lost 5 bases; unmatched junction nucleotides: 9. CDR1 MGHRA and CDR2 YSYEKL come from the germline V gene. The length of the CDR3 is 15 residues. As DNA, the CDR3 is TGCGCCAGCAGGTTATTACTAGCGGGAGCAAACGAGCAGTACTTC. It yields the protein CASRLLLAGANEQYF.

This clonotype was recorded many times. CDR3 loop: CASSPTFAGAYNEQFF. CDR3 DNA: TGTGCCAGCAGCCCGACTTTTGCGGGTGCCTACAATGAGCAGTTCTTC. The chain combines TRBV7-8 with TRBJ2-1; possibly TRBD2 for D (5 bases). Germline V gives CDR1 SGHVS, CDR2 FQNEAQ. Between the trimmed V and J ends, which lost 5 bases and 2 bases, there was a span of 16 bases. CDR3 length equals 16 residues. The variable domain in full, with the rest retrieved from reference TRBV7-8 and TRBJ2-1, is GAGVSQSPRYKVAKRGQDVALRCDPISGHVSLFWYQQALGQGPEFLTYFQNEAQLDKSGLPSDRFFAERPEGSVSTLKIQRTQQEDSAVYLCASSPTFAGAYNEQFFGPGTRLTVL.

In this sample, this clonotype turned up many times. V usage is TRBV20-1 and J usage is TRBJ2-1; D tentatively fits TRBD1 or TRBD2 (5 bases each). The V end lost 4 bases, the J end lost 3 bases, and 16 bases lay between the germline ends. CDR3 size: 15 residues. Germline V lookup: CDR1 DFQATT, CDR2 SNEGSKA (reference sequence). The CDR3 sequence is CSATHGALGYNEQFF. The CDR3 DNA reads TGCAGTGCTACCCACGGGGCCCTCGGCTACAATGAGCAGTTCTTC.

The V call is TRBV7-3, the J call TRBJ2-7; 9 nucleotides agree with TRBD1. The CDR3 loop spans 15 amino acids. V dropped 5 bases and J dropped 3; count of bases not matched to a gene: 8. CDR1 is SGHTA, CDR2 FQGTGA, per germline. CDR3 DNA: TGTGCCAGCAGCCCGGGGACAGGGCGAATCTACGAGCAGTACTTC. As protein: CASSPGTGRIYEQYF.

Only a few counts were recorded for this clonotype. V usage is TRBV10-3 and J usage is TRBJ1-2; possibly TRBD1 for D (5 bases). This CDR3 has 13 residues. Germline values: CDR1 ENHRY, CDR2 SYGVKD. Deletions cut 8 bases from V and 5 bases from J, with 15 bases between. CDR3 residues: CAIGQGKGYGYTF. CDR3 bases: TGTGCCATCGGCCAGGGAAAGGGGTATGGCTACACCTTC.

This clonotype was observed many times. This chain links TRBV12-3 or TRBV12-4 with TRBJ2-1, with 9 bases fitting TRBD1. Trimming took 6 bases from V and 7 from J; bases not matched to a gene: 4. This CDR3 is 13 amino acids long. CDR3 amino acids: CASRETGGNEQFF. The CDR3 DNA sequence: TGTGCCAGCAGGGAGACAGGGGGAAATGAGCAGTTCTTC.

This sequence joins TRBV12-3 or TRBV12-4 and TRBJ1-3; D gene ambiguous. The CDR3 extends over 15 amino acids. Trimming left V 4 bases short and J 0 bases short, with 10 bases between. CDR3 DNA sequence: TGTGCCAGCAGTTCCCCGCGGACCTCTGGAAACACCATATATTTT. As protein: CASSSPRTSGNTIYF.

The chain is built from TRBV27 and TRBJ1-2, with 8 bases aligning to TRBD1. The V and J ends lost 4 bases and 3 bases, in that order; junction bases with no gene match: 10. The length of the CDR3 is 16 residues. The V gene's germline CDR1 is MNHEY and CDR2 SMNVEV (reference sequence). The CDR3 sequence is CASSSMPDRDDYGYTF. The CDR3 DNA is TGTGCCAGCAGTTCCATGCCGGACAGGGATGACTATGGCTACACCTTC.

This rearrangement joins TRBV12-3 or TRBV12-4 to TRBJ1-1, with a possible D match to TRBD1 (5 bases). V was trimmed by 2 bases and J by 8 bases, leaving 12 bases between them. The CDR3 is made up of 13 amino acids. CDR3 region: CASSLPGLQEAFF. CDR3 in DNA: TGTGCCAGCAGTTTACCAGGGTTGCAGGAAGCTTTCTTT.

CDR3 in amino acids: CATSRDYQETQYF. CDR3 coding DNA: TGTGCCACCAGCAGAGATTATCAAGAGACCCAGTACTTC. The rearrangement uses TRBV15 and TRBJ2-5; no reliable D call. Germline CDR1 is LNHNV and CDR2 is YYDKDF (reference sequence). The CDR3 extends over 13 amino acids. The germline V and J ends were trimmed by 0 bases and 2 bases, with 4 bases remaining between them. The full variable domain, in which reference TRBV15 and TRBJ2-5 provide the parts outside the CDR3, is DAMVIQNPRYQVTQFGKPVTLSCSQTLNHNVMYWYQQKSSQAPKLLFHYYDKDFNNEADTPDNFQSRRPNTSFCFLDIRSPGLGDTAMYLCATSRDYQETQYFGPGTRLLVL.

A few counts support this clonotype. The genes are TRBV7-2 and TRBJ2-6; D might be TRBD2 (7 bases). Germline lookup yields CDR1 SGHTA and CDR2 FQGNSA. CDR3 size: 19 residues. V was clipped by 1 base and J by 0 bases, with 16 bases between them. The CDR3 region is CASSLGGGLFLSGANVLTF. CDR3 nucleotides: TGTGCCAGCAGCTTAGGGGGGGGCCTCTTCCTCTCTGGGGCCAACGTCCTGACTTTC.

This clonotype was seen repeatedly, ten times or more. This sequence joins TRBV2 and TRBJ2-3; D is perhaps TRBD1 (5 bases). This CDR3 region has 13 residues. Germline CDR1 reads SNHLY; CDR2 reads FYNNEI. Trimming took 5 bases from V and 3 from J, leaving 9 bases between them. CDR3 amino acids: CASSPQGTDTQYF. CDR3 DNA: TGTGCCAGCAGTCCTCAGGGTACAGATACGCAGTATTTT. The whole variable domain, remainder taken from reference TRBV2 and TRBJ2-3, is EPEVTQTPSHQVTQMGQEVILRCVPISNHLYFYWYRQILGQKVEFLVSFYNNEISEKSEIFDDQFSVERPDGSNFTLKIRSTKLEDSAMYFCASSPQGTDTQYFGPGTRLTVL.

In its sample, this clonotype was seen many times. The chain joins TRBV2 to TRBJ1-2; tentatively, D is TRBD1 (5 bases). Between the trimmed V and J ends, which lost 3 bases and 5 bases, there was a span of 16 bases. Germline values: CDR1 SNHLY, CDR2 FYNNEI. This CDR3 is built from 15 residues. This chain's CDR3 is CASSDYRGALYGYTF. The DNA for the CDR3 is TGTGCCAGCAGTGATTATCGAGGGGCGCTTTATGGCTACACCTTC. Filled out from reference TRBV2 and TRBJ1-2, the complete variable domain reads EPEVTQTPSHQVTQMGQEVILRCVPISNHLYFYWYRQILGQKVEFLVSFYNNEISEKSEIFDDQFSVERPDGSNFTLKIRSTKLEDSAMYFCASSDYRGALYGYTFGSGTRLTVV.

This clonotype was observed at least ten times. This chain connects TRBV7-3 to TRBJ2-3, with TRBD2 matching over 10 bases. J was trimmed by 12 bases and V by 1 base; bases with no gene match: 4. The CDR3 is 13 residues long. Germline V lookup: CDR1 SGHTA, CDR2 FQGTGA. The CDR3: CASSLNLAGEQYF. The CDR3 nucleotides are TGTGCCAGCAGCTTAAACCTAGCGGGAGAACAGTATTTT. Looking up the rest from reference TRBV7-3 and TRBJ2-3 gives the full variable domain: GAGVSQTPSNKVTEKGKYVELRCDPISGHTALYWYRQSLGQGPEFLIYFQGTGAADDSGLPNDRFFAVRPEGSVSTLKIQRTERGDSAVYLCASSLNLAGEQYFGPGTRLTVL.

This clonotype was seen ten or more times. The J gene is TRBJ1-1, the V gene TRBV20-1; 8 nucleotides align to TRBD1. The CDR3 runs to 13 residues. CDR1 is DFQATT, CDR2 SNEGSKA, per germline (reference sequence). V lost 5 bases, J lost 7 bases, and 9 bases stayed unmatched. The CDR3 region has the DNA TGCAGTGCTCTGGGACAGGTGGTCCTTGAAGCTTTCTTT. It yields the protein CSALGQVVLEAFF.

The V gene is TRBV6-1, the J gene TRBJ2-5, with D uncertain. The CDR3 is made up of 11 amino acids. The V gene lost 8 bases and the J gene lost 8 bases, with 12 bases spanning the gap. The germline gives CDR1 MNHNS, CDR2 SASEGT. CDR3 coding DNA: TGTGCCAGCGGTAGGGCCGAAACCCAGTACTTC. It specifies CASGRAETQYF.